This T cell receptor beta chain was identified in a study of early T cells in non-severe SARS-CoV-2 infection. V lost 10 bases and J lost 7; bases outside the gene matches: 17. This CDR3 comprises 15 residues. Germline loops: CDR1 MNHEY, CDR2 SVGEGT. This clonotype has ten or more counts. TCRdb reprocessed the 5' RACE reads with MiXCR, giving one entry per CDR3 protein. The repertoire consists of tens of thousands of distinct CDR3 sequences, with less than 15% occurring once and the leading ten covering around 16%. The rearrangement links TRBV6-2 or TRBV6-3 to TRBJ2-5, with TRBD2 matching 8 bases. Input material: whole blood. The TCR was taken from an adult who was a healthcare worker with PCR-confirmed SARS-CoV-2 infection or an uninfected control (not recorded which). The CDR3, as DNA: TGTGCCACCCACGGGGTGGGACTAGTATCAGGGACCCAGTACTTC. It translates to CATHGVGLVSGTQYF.